This T cell receptor (beta chain) derives from a study of cytotoxic CD8 clonotypes in ibrutinib-treated CLL (dated by TCRdb to the early 2020s). Broadly, across the study: The cohort had some eleven relapsed/refractory and 15 treatment-naive patients; fewer than 18 were IGHV unmutated. The response samples were drawn at a median of roughly eleven months into treatment, with a range of about 6 to 36 months. Of the 86 participants in the trial, about 25 had longitudinal samples available. On average, each sample yielded 255,043 productive templates and 85,000 to 95,000 productive rearrangements. Responses were partial in 24 patients and complete in 2; after median approximately 66 months follow-up, about 14 stayed in remission and approximately twelve progressed. Cryopreserved peripheral blood mononuclear cells were collected at three points: before therapy, at response, and at either sustained remission or disease progression. All remission and progressive disease samples were collected while patients were still receiving ibrutinib. The research as a whole found: Public clonotypes were rare and either shrank or stayed stable during treatment, and the rise in clonality at ibrutinib response reflected expansion of private clonotypes. Baseline clonality was found to be higher than that of age-matched healthy donors and was strongly correlated with circulating CD8+ T-cell counts. Sampling times were not matched between patients in sustained remission and patients whose disease was progressing, and lymph node repertoires were not examined. At ibrutinib response clonality went up, during sustained remission it held steady, and at progression it dropped back toward baseline.

Concerning this clone: Its recognized antigen is unknown. No quality values exist for individual bases; no much larger clone is one base distant.

On a MiSeq, deep resolution sequencing aimed for a depth between 1 in 1 million and 1 in 200,000 T cells, with each clonotype covered 10x on average. The immunoSEQ hsTCRB Kit was used to generate TCR beta libraries. Under the source paper's analysis protocol: The data were analyzed with ImmunoSEQ Analyzer and ImmunoSEQ Data Assistant, and V, D and J gene assignments followed IMGT definitions. Clonality was computed as one minus normalized Shannon entropy of productive rearrangement frequencies, ranging from 0 to 1. Only overrepresented clonotypes making up at least 0.05% of each patient's repertoire were included in the public clonotype analysis. Thirteen repertoires from age-matched healthy donors, obtained from immuneACCESS, served as clonality controls. TCRdb took over this immuneACCESS table, retaining in-frame rearrangements with V and J assigned. Such tables are incomplete; in checked studies, under half of the missing clones stem from an unresolved V gene, and the remainder is unexplained. The V and J calls and the clone size are those of that table, but D and trimming were determined from the DNA. Across this sample there are approximately 200,000 clones, with about 72% seen only once. Jointly, the top ten make up 13% of the sample.

Via the germline V gene (reference sequence), CDR1 is LNHNV and CDR2 YYDKDF. The CDR3, cysteine through phenylalanine, is 17 amino acids long. Kept here is only the CDR3 DNA, which spans 51 bases and is read in frame from base 1. V lost 1 base and J lost 2 bases; the stretch between them is 17 bases long. The time point label, as the study defines it: around 25 months on ibrutinib. Approximately 2 micrograms of genomic DNA were extracted from cryopreserved PBMCs for TCR beta library preparation. Longitudinal blood samples from CLL patients on ibrutinib monotherapy were analyzed using high-throughput TCR beta sequencing. Patients were enrolled in a phase 2 open-label single-center ibrutinib monotherapy trial.

The V and J segments used are TRBV15 and TRBJ1-2, with a tentative D gene TRBD1 over 5 matching bases. The starting material was PBMCs, obtained after 24 months of ibrutinib treatment. The clonotype comes from a human donor with chronic lymphocytic leukemia. The CDR3 loop reads CATSRALGARGNYGYTF. The nucleotide sequence is TGTGCCACCAGCAGAGCGTTAGGGGCCCGAGGGAACTATGGCTACACCTTC.